One and the same sample provided the 19 T cell receptor beta chains below, sequenced in a study of T-cell memory formation after mild COVID-19. TCRdb re-derived calls from the 5' RACE reads in MiXCR, one entry per CDR3 protein. The sample yields around 150,000 distinct CDR3 sequences, 11% seen once. Sequenced sample: PBMCs or a T cell subset sorted from them (not recorded which). These receptors came from a man aged 18 to 30 who had mild COVID-19 (a few samples of this study predate the infection). Cell type and time point are not known.

CDR3 sequence reads: CATSDFVATDTQYF. The CDR3 DNA reads as TGTGCCACCAGTGATTTCGTAGCCACAGATACGCAGTATTTT. This sequence joins TRBV24-1 and TRBJ2-3; no clear D. From germline, CDR1 is KGHDR and CDR2 SFDVKD. V lost 1 base, J lost 2 bases, and 6 bases lay in between. This CDR3 is 14 amino acids long.

The chain employs TRBV4-2 and TRBJ1-5; the D is unclear. The CDR3 spans 17 residues. Germline CDR1 and CDR2: LGHNA and YNFKEQ. V lost 3 bases and J lost 6, with 21 bases in between. In nucleotides, the CDR3 is TGTGCCAGCAGCCATGTTCGCTCTGGGGTGATAGGTCAGCCCCAGCATTTT. Translated: CASSHVRSGVIGQPQHF.

The chain links TRBV18 to TRBJ2-1; the D gene is possibly TRBD1 (6 bases). This CDR3 is 16 amino acids long. In germline, CDR1 is KGHSH, CDR2 LQKENI. V was trimmed by 2 bases and J by 6 bases, leaving 17 bases between them. The CDR3 DNA reads as TGTGCCAGCTCACCATTAACAGGGCCAGTTGGCAATGAGCAGTTCTTC. Protein: CASSPLTGPVGNEQFF. Full variable domain (remainder filled in from reference TRBV18 and TRBJ2-1): NAGVMQNPRHLVRRRGQEARLRCSPMKGHSHVYWYRQLPEEGLKFMVYLQKENIIDESGMPKERFSAEFPKEGPSILRIQQVVRGDSAAYFCASSPLTGPVGNEQFFGPGTRLTVL.

In this sample, this clonotype turned up many times. The chain links TRBV7-3 to TRBJ2-1; 9 bases agree with TRBD2. Trimming removed 5 bases from V and 7 bases from J; junction bases left unmatched: 9. The CDR3 contains 15 residues. Germline lookup yields CDR1 SGHTA and CDR2 FQGTGA. CDR3 amino acids: CASSRGLAAGNEQFF. As DNA, the CDR3 is TGTGCCAGCAGCCGGGGACTAGCCGCGGGAAATGAGCAGTTCTTC.

This rearrangement joins TRBV24-1 to TRBJ2-3; 9 bases are a match to TRBD1. The CDR3 sequence is 16 residues long. CDR1 is KGHDR, CDR2 SFDVKD, per germline. The ends lost 3 bases at V and 4 bases at J; junction bases unmatched: 7. CDR3 residues: CATSDPGTGRADTQYF. DNA for the CDR3: TGTGCCACCAGTGATCCCGGGACAGGGCGGGCAGATACGCAGTATTTT.

This clonotype has more than one count but fewer than ten. The V and J genes are TRBV20-1 and TRBJ1-1, with unresolved D. V lost 3 bases and J lost 1, with 12 bases in between. In germline, CDR1 is DFQATT, CDR2 SNEGSKA (reference sequence). The CDR3 runs to 14 residues. The CDR3: CSASGNEGNTEAFF. As DNA, the CDR3 is TGCAGTGCTAGCGGGAATGAGGGGAACACTGAAGCTTTCTTT.

The sample holds a few counts of this clonotype. The V call is TRBV9, the J call TRBJ2-5; D remains ambiguous. The CDR3 consists of 11 residues. Between the trimmed V and J ends, which lost 7 bases and 2 bases, there was a span of 6 bases. The germline CDR1 and CDR2 sequences are SGDLS and YYNGEE. CDR3 DNA sequence: TGTGCCAGCGGGGAACAAGAGACCCAGTACTTC. This translates into CASGEQETQYF.

The rearrangement joins TRBV6-2 or TRBV6-3 to TRBJ2-1; TRBD2 agrees at 12 bases. The CDR3 totals 22 residues. CDR1 and CDR2 from the germline V gene are MNHEY and SVGEGT. V lost 2 bases to trimming and J lost 0 bases; unmatched junction nucleotides: 17. In DNA, the CDR3 is TGTGCCAGCAGTTACCCGGCTAGCGGGGGGGTCCTCTCGATTAGCTCCTACAATGAGCAGTTCTTC. Protein sequence: CASSYPASGGVLSISSYNEQFF.

This clonotype was observed a handful of times. The chain is built from TRBV4-2 and TRBJ1-2; D is perhaps TRBD1 (5 bases). The germline CDR1 and CDR2 sequences are LGHNA and YNFKEQ. The CDR3 runs to 16 residues. V was shortened by 0 bases and J by 4 bases, with 15 bases between the two germline ends. DNA for the CDR3: TGTGCCAGCAGCCAAGATGGGACGGGGGATGGCTATGGCTACACCTTC. Its translation is CASSQDGTGDGYGYTF.

The chain joins TRBV27 to TRBJ2-7; D gene unclear. CDR1 is MNHEY and CDR2 is SMNVEV in the germline V gene (reference sequence). V lost 5 bases and J 6 bases, leaving 17 bases between the germline ends. The CDR3 runs to 14 residues. CDR3 loop: CASSPQAGRGEQYF. The CDR3 DNA is TGTGCCAGCAGTCCGCAGGCTGGCCGCGGCGAGCAGTACTTC.

This clonotype came up a few times. The V call is TRBV6-6, the J call TRBJ2-3; tentatively, D is TRBD2 (6 bases). The length of the CDR3 is 16 residues. In germline, CDR1 is MNHNY, CDR2 SVGAGI (reference sequence). Between the trimmed V and J ends, which lost 5 bases and 11 bases, there was a span of 26 bases. The chain's CDR3 is CASSRSGRWAGEGQYF. The CDR3 coding sequence is TGTGCCAGCAGTCGCTCAGGGAGGTGGGCCGGAGAAGGGCAGTATTTT.

The J gene is TRBJ2-1, the V gene TRBV5-1, with 9 nucleotides matching TRBD1. With V trimmed by 3 bases and J by 7 bases, 8 bases remained unmatched. The CDR3 loop spans 15 amino acids. CDR1 and CDR2 (germline): SGHRS, YFSETQ. CDR3 sequence: CASSSLGTGYNEQFF. DNA of the CDR3: TGCGCCAGCAGCTCACTCGGGACAGGGTATAATGAGCAGTTCTTC.

This clonotype was found many times. The gene calls are TRBV10-3 and TRBJ2-3, with 11 positions matching TRBD2. The germline gives CDR1 ENHRY, CDR2 SYGVKD. V shed 7 bases, J shed 0 bases, and the junction held 3 bases outside the gene matches. This CDR3 has 15 residues. CDR3 residues: CAITTSGESTDTQYF. The CDR3 DNA sequence: TGTGCCATCACGACTAGCGGGGAGAGCACAGATACGCAGTATTTT.

This clonotype was counted only a few times. V gene TRBV7-2 combines with J gene TRBJ2-2; TRBD2 matches at 11 bases. CDR3 length equals 18 residues. Germline-derived CDR1 and CDR2 are SGHTA and FQGNSA. The junction had 15 bases not matched to a gene; V was cut back by 5 bases and J by 7 bases. In nucleotides, the CDR3 is TGTGCCAGCAGCCCCAGGCCGACTAGCGGGGCTTGGGGCGGGGAGCTGTTTTTT. Its protein is CASSPRPTSGAWGGELFF.

In this sample, this clonotype turned up a few times. This chain links TRBV12-3 or TRBV12-4 with TRBJ1-1; D uncertain. The CDR3 is made up of 16 amino acids. V was trimmed by 3 bases and J by 6 bases, leaving 20 bases between them. The DNA of the CDR3 is TGTGCCAGCAGTTTTATAGCTGGATACAAGGCGGCTGAAGCTTTCTTT. Translating it yields CASSFIAGYKAAEAFF.

This clonotype was recorded a few times. The chain combines TRBV20-1 with TRBJ1-2; D gene uncertain. Deletions cut 0 bases from V and 5 bases from J, with 10 bases between. Germline CDR1 and CDR2: DFQATT and SNEGSKA (reference sequence). The CDR3 is 13 amino acids. CDR3 coding DNA: TGCAGTGCTAGAGACAGGTCAAATTATGGCTACACCTTC. This encodes CSARDRSNYGYTF.

This chain uses TRBV20-1 with TRBJ1-2; perhaps TRBD1 as D (5 bases). The CDR3 is 13 residues long. Germline CDR1 reads DFQATT; CDR2 reads SNEGSKA (reference sequence). Trimming took 6 bases from V and 3 from J, leaving 14 bases between them. CDR3 nucleotides: TGCAGTGCGGACCAGGGTCCGGACTATGGCTACACCTTC. This sequence encodes CSADQGPDYGYTF.

This clonotype came up many times. V usage is TRBV7-9 and J usage is TRBJ1-1; D is unclear. Germline V gives CDR1 SEHNR, CDR2 FQNEAQ (reference sequence). The ends were cut back, 5 bases at V and 4 bases at J, with 14 bases in the middle. The length of the CDR3 is 14 residues. CDR3 DNA sequence: TGTGCCAGCAGCCCTCCTGGGCCGGTCACTGAAGCTTTCTTT. This translates into CASSPPGPVTEAFF.

This clonotype was found a few times. This chain links TRBV7-2 with TRBJ2-1; tentatively, D is TRBD1 (5 bases). The CDR3 is 16 amino acids. Germline CDR1 is SGHTA and CDR2 is FQGNSA. V was pared by 4 bases and J by 0 bases, with 13 bases between. CDR3: CASSSSQGYSYNEQFF. In DNA, the CDR3 is TGTGCCAGCAGCTCCTCGCAGGGCTACTCCTACAATGAGCAGTTCTTC.